The T cell receptor (beta chain) under discussion was sequenced for a study of blood T cell repertoires in COVID-19. Study as a whole: Samples of COVID-19 (acute and convalescent) were obtained from the United States, Italy and Spain.

Source study methods: The authors estimated nucleated cell counts from reference gene primer amplification. The method was immunoSEQ multiplex PCR; TCRdb's version includes in-frame clones alone and lacks a portion of them. The V and J calls and clone size are taken from that table; D and trimming were inferred from the DNA. Here the sample spans about 240,000 clones, roughly 80% being singletons. V lost 3 bases and J lost 7, with 13 bases in between. Germline CDR1 reads MNHEY; CDR2 reads SMNVEV (reference sequence). The CDR3 runs to 15 residues. Sequencing was performed on peripheral blood. The origin of this receptor is a woman aged 18-29 years with acute or convalescent COVID-19. The chain links TRBV27 to TRBJ1-6, with D tentatively TRBD1 (6 bases). The CDR3: CASSLNRVNNSPLHF. The CDR3 DNA follows: TGTGCCAGCAGTTTGAACAGGGTCAACAATTCACCCCTCCACTTT.